The 19 T cell receptor beta chains reported below all come from one sample, sequenced in a study of blood T cell repertoires in COVID-19. Libraries were prepared by immunoSEQ multiplex PCR; TCRdb keeps only in-frame clonotypes and omits some of them. The sample carries about 45,000 clones, about 86% recorded once. Sequenced input: peripheral blood. All receptors come from a human donor in a cohort sampled during active COVID-19.

V and J are TRBV6-5 and TRBJ2-5, with TRBD2 matching over 7 bases. The junction had 11 bases not matched to a gene; V was cut back by 8 bases and J by 5 bases. Germline CDR1 and CDR2: MNHEY and SVGAGI. The CDR3 has 14 residues. CDR3 sequence (DNA): TGTGCCAGCCTCGGGGGGAGCCGGGGGGAGACCCAGTACTTC. It yields the protein CASLGGSRGETQYF.

This sequence joins TRBV18 and TRBJ1-2; D gene ambiguous. The V end lost 0 bases, the J end lost 2 bases, and 19 bases lay between the germline ends. The germline V gene encodes CDR1 KGHSH and CDR2 LQKENI. The CDR3 totals 18 residues. CDR3 sequence (DNA): TGTGCCAGCTCACCACCGTTCCTGGTGGCAGGAGGAAACTATGGCTACACCTTC. Translation gives CASSPPFLVAGGNYGYTF.

Concerning this clone: The sample holds other DNA sequences that translate to the same CDR3. The V and J genes are TRBV12-3 or TRBV12-4 and TRBJ1-2; 8 positions match TRBD1. CDR3 length: 13 residues. J was trimmed by 4 bases and V by 5 bases; bases with no gene match: 3. CDR3 DNA sequence: TGTGCCAGCAGTCCCGGACAGGGCTATGGCTACACCTTC. This sequence encodes CASSPGQGYGYTF.

This clone was found a few times. The chain carries TRBV5-1 and TRBJ1-1, with D unclear. Germline V gene sequence: CDR1 SGHRS, CDR2 YFSETQ. Trimming shortened V by 0 bases and J by 1 base, and 10 bases separated the two germline ends. The CDR3 contains 15 residues. CDR3 coding DNA: TGCGCCAGCAGCTTGGAAAGACAACCGAACACTGAAGCTTTCTTT. Translation gives CASSLERQPNTEAFF.

The rearrangement joins TRBV6-6 to TRBJ2-3, with 7 bases fitting TRBD1. From germline, CDR1 is MNHNY and CDR2 SVGAGI (reference sequence). Trimming cost V 6 bases and J 4 bases; bases outside gene matches: 10. The CDR3 totals 15 residues. The CDR3 here is CASSLDRVRADTQYF. Here the CDR3 DNA reads TGTGCCAGCAGCCTTGACAGGGTCAGGGCAGATACGCAGTATTTT.

The J gene is TRBJ1-1, the V gene TRBV3-1 (or the pseudogene TRBV3-2); 7 bases line up with TRBD1. The CDR3 is made up of 15 amino acids. The germline gives CDR1 LGHDT, CDR2 YNNKEL (reference sequence). The J segment lost 5 bases and the V segment lost 5 bases, leaving 11 bases of the junction unmatched. The DNA of the CDR3 is TGTGCCAGCAGCTATCGACAGGGTAGAGGGACTGAAGCTTTCTTT. Amino acid sequence: CASSYRQGRGTEAFF.

The chain links TRBV11-2 to TRBJ2-7, with TRBD1 as a possible D gene (6 bases). Trimming pared 5 bases from V and 3 bases from J, leaving 17 bases between. The CDR3 totals 15 residues. The germline V gene has CDR1 SGHAT and CDR2 FQNNGV. The CDR3 reads CASSHSTATGYEQYV. The CDR3 DNA sequence: TGTGCCAGCAGCCACTCCACCGCGACAGGCTACGAGCAGTACGTC.

The CDR3 sequence is CASNQPGYNGYTF. Here the CDR3 DNA reads TGTGCCAGTAACCAACCGGGATACAATGGCTACACCTTC. V usage is TRBV19 and J usage is TRBJ1-2; D is ambiguous. V was clipped by 7 bases and J by 6 bases, with 15 bases between them. CDR1 and CDR2 (germline): LNHDA, SQIVND (reference sequence). This CDR3 region has 13 residues.

The chain uses TRBV19 and TRBJ1-5, with a weak D call TRBD1 (5 bases). The CDR3 contains 16 residues. Germline CDR1 reads LNHDA; CDR2 reads SQIVND (reference sequence). V lost 0 bases, J lost 4 bases, and 13 bases lay in between. The chain's CDR3 is CASSIDPVAGNQPQHF. CDR3 nucleotide sequence: TGTGCCAGTAGTATAGATCCCGTCGCAGGGAATCAGCCCCAGCATTTT.

The genes are TRBV7-9 and TRBJ1-4, with D perhaps matching TRBD1 (6 bases). Trimming removed 5 bases at V and 2 bases at J, with 12 bases between. This CDR3 has 15 residues. The germline V gene has CDR1 SEHNR and CDR2 FQNEAQ (reference sequence). Written as DNA, the CDR3 is TGTGCCAGCAGCCTCGACAGGACCACTAATGAAAAACTGTTTTTT. Protein sequence: CASSLDRTTNEKLFF.

V usage is TRBV2 and J usage is TRBJ2-3; 9 nucleotides match TRBD2. V was pared by 7 bases and J by 3 bases, with 11 bases of the junction left unmatched. Looked up from germline, CDR1 is SNHLY and CDR2 is FYNNEI. The CDR3 has 16 residues. CDR3 in DNA: TGTGCCAGCACCTCTCGGCGGGGGGGAGGGACAGATACGCAGTATTTT. Protein sequence: CASTSRRGGGTDTQYF.

The chain carries TRBV5-6 and TRBJ2-6, with 9 bases identical to TRBD1. With V trimmed by 1 base and J by 1 base, 6 bases remained unmatched. The CDR3 is made up of 18 amino acids. The germline gives CDR1 SGHDT, CDR2 YYEEEE. The CDR3 is CASSLWDRVLSGANVLTF. The CDR3 region has the DNA TGTGCCAGCAGCTTGTGGGACAGGGTCCTTTCTGGGGCCAACGTCCTGACTTTC.

The rearrangement links TRBV3-1 (or the pseudogene TRBV3-2) to TRBJ1-5; D is ambiguous. V was cut by 4 bases and J by 0 bases, with 7 bases left in between. Looked up from germline, CDR1 is LGHDT and CDR2 is YNNKEL (reference sequence). The CDR3 consists of 14 residues. CDR3 bases: TGTGCCAGCAGCCTCCAGGATAGCAATCAGCCCCAGCATTTT. It specifies CASSLQDSNQPQHF.

This chain connects TRBV19 to TRBJ2-1; no definite D call. Per germline, CDR1 LNHDA and CDR2 SQIVND (reference sequence). The germline V and J ends were trimmed by 5 bases and 0 bases, with 11 bases remaining between them. This CDR3 comprises 15 residues. The CDR3 DNA reads TGTGCCAGTAGTCCAGGTCAGATCTCCTACAATGAGCAGTTCTTC. This translates into CASSPGQISYNEQFF.

The chain is built from TRBV7-2 and TRBJ1-1; D uncertain. Germline loops: CDR1 SGHTA, CDR2 FQGNSA. Deletions cut 4 bases from V and 5 bases from J, with 14 bases between. The CDR3 sequence is 14 residues long. CDR3 region: CASSSQFTGTEAFF. CDR3 bases: TGTGCCAGCAGCTCCCAATTCACGGGGACTGAAGCTTTCTTT. Full variable domain (remainder filled in from reference TRBV7-2 and TRBJ1-1): GAGVSQSPSNKVTEKGKDVELRCDPISGHTALYWYRQSLGQGLEFLIYFQGNSAPDKSGLPSDRFSAERTGGSVSTLTIQRTQQEDSAVYLCASSSQFTGTEAFFGQGTRLTVV.

J is TRBJ2-5 and V is TRBV3-1 (or the pseudogene TRBV3-2); D not resolved. The germline V and J ends were trimmed by 0 bases and 2 bases, with 10 bases remaining between them. There are 15 residues in the CDR3. Germline CDR1 and CDR2: LGHDT and YNNKEL (reference sequence). The CDR3 nucleotides read TGTGCCAGCAGCCAAGATTCCGGCAGGCAAGAGACCCAGTACTTC. Amino acids: CASSQDSGRQETQYF.

This clone has a handful of counts. The genes are TRBV4-1 and TRBJ1-6; D call uncertain. The CDR3 totals 17 residues. Germline V gene sequence: CDR1 MGHRA, CDR2 YSYEKL. The V end was cut by 0 bases, the J end by 0 bases, with 9 bases between. CDR3 in DNA: TGCGCCAGCAGCCAAGATCTTATGAGCTCCTATAATTCACCCCTCCACTTT. This codes for CASSQDLMSSYNSPLHF.

This sequence joins TRBV7-2 and TRBJ2-5; 9 bases agree with TRBD2. J was trimmed by 5 bases and V by 3 bases; bases with no gene match: 4. CDR1 and CDR2 (germline): SGHTA, FQGNSA. This CDR3 is 14 amino acids long. CDR3 protein: CASSFASGVETQYF. The CDR3 DNA follows: TGTGCCAGCAGCTTCGCTAGCGGGGTCGAGACCCAGTACTTC.

This clone was detected only once. This sequence joins TRBV14 and TRBJ2-7, with 8 bases lining up with TRBD2. J gave up 0 bases and V 6 bases, and 1 base lay outside the gene matches. The CDR3 sequence is 13 residues long. Per the germline V gene, CDR1 is SGHDN and CDR2 is FVKESK. The CDR3 loop is CASRAGGSYEQYF. CDR3 in DNA: TGTGCCAGCAGGGCGGGGGGCTCCTACGAGCAGTACTTC.